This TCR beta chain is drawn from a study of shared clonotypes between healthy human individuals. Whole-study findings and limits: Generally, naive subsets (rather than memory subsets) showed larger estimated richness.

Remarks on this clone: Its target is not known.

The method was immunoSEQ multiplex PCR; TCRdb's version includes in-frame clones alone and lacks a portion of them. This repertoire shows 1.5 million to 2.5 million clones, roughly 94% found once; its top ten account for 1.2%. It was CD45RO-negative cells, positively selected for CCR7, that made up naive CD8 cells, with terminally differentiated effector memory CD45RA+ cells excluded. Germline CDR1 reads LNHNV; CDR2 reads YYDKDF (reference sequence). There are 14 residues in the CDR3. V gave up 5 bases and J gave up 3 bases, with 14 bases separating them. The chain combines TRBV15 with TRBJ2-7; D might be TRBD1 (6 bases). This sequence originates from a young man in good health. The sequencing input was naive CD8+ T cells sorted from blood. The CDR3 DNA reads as TGTGCCACCAGCGATGTCAGGGGTTTCTACGAGCAGTACTTC. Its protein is CATSDVRGFYEQYF.